Sequencing of this T cell receptor beta chain was carried out in a study of identical twins. Study results and limitations: Conclusions leaned on cross-sectional statistical analysis and did not track the same donors over time. Clonotypes of the beta chain that were abundant in cord blood carried fewer insertions (memory repertoires showed none).

Between the trimmed V and J ends, which lost 6 bases and 5 bases, there was a span of 16 bases. The CDR3 is 13 amino acids. Per germline, CDR1 GTSNPN and CDR2 SVGIG (reference sequence). Only a few counts were recorded for this clonotype. Its antigen is currently unknown. Template switching supplied a universal primer site; unique molecular identifiers were carried on the cDNA. TCRdb ran MiXCR on the 5' RACE reads and lists one entry per CDR3 protein. The data contain about 690,000 distinct CDR3 sequences, less than 7% of them singletons. This rearrangement joins TRBV30 to TRBJ2-5; the D gene is possibly TRBD1 (7 bases). The sequencing sample was made of naive T cells sorted from blood. The receptor's source is a man aged 18 to 30 in good health. The chain's CDR3 is CACTGEGGETQYF. CDR3 nucleotides: TGTGCCTGCACAGGGGAAGGGGGGGAGACCCAGTACTTC.